These 27 T cell receptor beta chains originate from one sample sequenced in a study of T cell changes during pregnancy in multiple sclerosis. Produced via immunoSEQ multiplex PCR; TCRdb's table is partial and in-frame only. This sample carries about 28,000 clones, 85% to 90% of them seen once, and the ten largest clones take approximately 0.69%. Sequences were derived from CD4+ T cells from peripheral blood mononuclear cells, sampled in the first trimester of pregnancy. Source of these receptors: a female donor in good health, enrolled as a control in a pregnancy study.

V and J are TRBV14 and TRBJ2-5, with 7 positions matching TRBD1. Per germline, CDR1 SGHDN and CDR2 FVKESK. V dropped 4 bases and J dropped 6; count of bases not matched to a gene: 5. This CDR3 spans 13 amino acids. DNA of the CDR3: TGTGCCAGCAGCCCGACAGGGTTGAAGACCCAGTACTTC. It encodes CASSPTGLKTQYF.

This clone was seen only a few times. This chain uses TRBV5-6 with TRBJ2-5, with D perhaps TRBD2 (6 bases). Germline V gene sequence: CDR1 SGHDT, CDR2 YYEEEE. Trimming took 1 base from V and 4 from J, leaving 14 bases between them. The CDR3 has 15 residues. In DNA form, the CDR3 reads TGTGCCAGCAGCTTGAGGACTCTGGGAGGAGAGACCCAGTACTTC. Translation: CASSLRTLGGETQYF.

The rearrangement links TRBV11-3 to TRBJ2-2; unclear D gene. Between the trimmed V and J ends, which lost 3 bases and 5 bases, there was a span of 7 bases. The CDR3 consists of 13 residues. From germline, CDR1 is SGHNT and CDR2 YENEEA. CDR3 nucleotide sequence: TGTGCCAGCAGCTTCTCCTTTACCGGGGAGCTGTTTTTT. Amino acids: CASSFSFTGELFF.

This clone was observed once. V usage is TRBV6-5 and J usage is TRBJ1-2; the D is unclear. Looked up from germline, CDR1 is MNHEY and CDR2 is SVGAGI. With 6 bases removed from V and 3 bases from J, the gap between germline ends came to 11 bases. The CDR3 is 13 residues long. CDR3 sequence: CASRRSRDYGYTF. The CDR3 DNA reads TGTGCCAGCAGAAGGTCCCGGGACTATGGCTACACCTTC.

This chain joins TRBV5-4 and TRBJ1-2; no clear D. V lost 0 bases, J lost 5 bases, and 8 bases lay in between. The CDR3 is 13 amino acids. Germline V CDR1 and CDR2: SGHNT, YYREEE (reference sequence). In DNA form, the CDR3 reads TGTGCCAGCAGCTTGGTGGGGAGTTATGGCTACACCTTC. Protein sequence: CASSLVGSYGYTF.

As concerns this clone: Distinct nucleotide sequences in the sample also encode this CDR3. The CDR3 here is CASSRGVGEQFF. CDR3 DNA sequence: TGTGCCAGCTCCCGGGGAGTTGGTGAGCAGTTCTTC. The chain combines TRBV6-5 with TRBJ2-1; D is perhaps TRBD2 (5 bases). Deletions cut 8 bases from V and 9 bases from J, with 14 bases between. Germline CDR1 and CDR2: MNHEY and SVGAGI. This CDR3 spans 12 amino acids.

The rearrangement joins TRBV25-1 to TRBJ1-3, with 7 nucleotides matching TRBD1. V lost 4 bases, J lost 0 bases, and 6 bases stayed unmatched. Germline V gene lookup returns CDR1 MGHDK and CDR2 SYGVNS. The CDR3 is made up of 16 amino acids. The CDR3: CASSGTGTVSGNTIYF. In DNA, the CDR3 is TGTGCCAGCAGTGGAACCGGGACAGTCTCTGGAAACACCATATATTTT.

The chain recombines TRBV7-2 with TRBJ1-4; D unclear. Germline V gene sequence: CDR1 SGHTA, CDR2 FQGNSA. The CDR3 contains 15 residues. The ends were cut back, 1 base at V and 3 bases at J, with 9 bases in the middle. This CDR3 is CASSLERRANEKLFF. The CDR3 DNA is TGTGCCAGCAGCTTAGAACGGAGAGCTAATGAAAAACTGTTTTTT.

This clone was seen a single time. The rearrangement links TRBV6-5 to TRBJ2-7; 7 bases map to TRBD1. This CDR3 is 14 amino acids long. Germline loops: CDR1 MNHEY, CDR2 SVGAGI. J was trimmed by 3 bases and V by 0 bases; bases with no gene match: 2. This CDR3 reads CASSYSRDSYEQYF. CDR3 in DNA: TGTGCCAGCAGTTACTCGAGGGACAGCTACGAGCAGTACTTC.

This sequence joins TRBV9 and TRBJ2-1, with D maybe TRBD1 (6 bases). CDR3 length: 14 residues. With 4 bases removed from V and 7 bases from J, the gap between germline ends came to 15 bases. Germline CDR1 and CDR2: SGDLS and YYNGEE. The CDR3 DNA sequence: TGTGCCAGCAGCCAGGGACACTCGCGGAATGAGCAGTTCTTC. Encoded protein: CASSQGHSRNEQFF.

The rearrangement links TRBV5-6 to TRBJ2-2; D is uncertain. The CDR3 is 16 amino acids. Germline V lookup: CDR1 SGHDT, CDR2 YYEEEE. The V end was cut by 4 bases, the J end by 0 bases, with 13 bases between. DNA for the CDR3: TGTGCCAGCAGCCGCCTATTCACGTCGAACACCGGGGAGCTGTTTTTT. It yields the protein CASSRLFTSNTGELFF.

The genes are TRBV5-4 and TRBJ2-3; 7 bases line up with TRBD1. Germline CDR1 reads SGHNT; CDR2 reads YYREEE (reference sequence). This CDR3 has 16 amino acids. With V trimmed by 3 bases and J by 0 bases, 7 bases remained unmatched. The DNA of the CDR3 is TGTGCCAGCAGCTCCCCACACAGGGGAAGCACAGATACGCAGTATTTT. Its translation: CASSSPHRGSTDTQYF.

The V call is TRBV19, the J call TRBJ1-2; the match to TRBD1 covers 10 bases. The V gene's germline CDR1 is LNHDA and CDR2 SQIVND (reference sequence). CDR3 length: 14 residues. J was trimmed by 1 base and V by 7 bases; bases with no gene match: 3. The CDR3 DNA reads as TGTGCCAGTACCCGGACAGGGGGTAACTATGGCTACACCTTC. Amino acids: CASTRTGGNYGYTF.

In its sample, this clone was seen once. V usage is TRBV18 and J usage is TRBJ2-7; tentative D call: TRBD1 (5 bases). The CDR3 totals 13 residues. Trimming took 3 bases from V and 4 from J, leaving 10 bases between them. Germline values: CDR1 KGHSH, CDR2 LQKENI. CDR3 nucleotides: TGTGCCAGCTCACCTGCTCAGGGATACGAGCAGTACTTC. This translates into CASSPAQGYEQYF. Looking up the rest from reference TRBV18 and TRBJ2-7 gives the full variable domain: NAGVMQNPRHLVRRRGQEARLRCSPMKGHSHVYWYRQLPEEGLKFMVYLQKENIIDESGMPKERFSAEFPKEGPSILRIQQVVRGDSAAYFCASSPAQGYEQYFGPGTRLTVT.

The V call is TRBV4-1, the J call TRBJ2-5; maybe TRBD2 (6 bases). Germline V gives CDR1 MGHRA, CDR2 YSYEKL. The CDR3 consists of 16 residues. The germline V and J ends were trimmed by 1 base and 5 bases, with 17 bases remaining between them. CDR3 DNA: TGCGCCAGCAGCCAAGGGGCTAGCGCCGGTGTCGAGACCCAGTACTTC. This translates into CASSQGASAGVETQYF.

The rearrangement uses TRBV6-1 and TRBJ2-3; TRBD2 matches 8 bases. The germline CDR1 and CDR2 sequences are MNHNS and SASEGT. The CDR3 loop spans 17 amino acids. The junction had 11 bases not matched to a gene; V was cut back by 2 bases and J by 4 bases. CDR3 DNA sequence: TGTGCCAGCAGTGAAAGACTTGAGGCGGGGGGCGCAGATACGCAGTATTTT. This encodes CASSERLEAGGADTQYF.

This rearrangement joins TRBV4-2 to TRBJ1-1; D gene unclear. The CDR3 loop spans 15 amino acids. Trimming took off 0 bases at V and 0 bases at J, with 8 bases between the two ends. Per germline, CDR1 LGHNA and CDR2 YNFKEQ. The CDR3 region has the DNA TGTGCCAGCAGCCAAGATGTCCGTATGAACACTGAAGCTTTCTTT. Its translation: CASSQDVRMNTEAFF.

The chain joins TRBV29-1 to TRBJ1-1, with 11 nucleotides matching TRBD1. V shed 2 bases, J shed 4 bases, and the junction held 3 bases outside the gene matches. The CDR3 is 14 amino acids. Germline V gene lookup returns CDR1 SQVTM and CDR2 ANQGSEA. As DNA, the CDR3 is TGCAGCGTTGAACGCGGGACAGGGGGCACTGAAGCTTTCTTT. Translated: CSVERGTGGTEAFF.

This chain links TRBV7-3 with TRBJ2-1; the match to TRBD1 covers 8 bases. V trimming: 8 bases; J trimming: 0 bases; junction bases outside the gene matches: 9. The CDR3 has 16 amino acids. Germline values: CDR1 SGHTA, CDR2 FQGTGA. The CDR3 nucleotides are TGTGCCAGCTCCCCCCTGGGACAGGTCTCCTACAATGAGCAGTTCTTC. Its translation is CASSPLGQVSYNEQFF.

The gene calls are TRBV25-1 and TRBJ1-1; D possibly corresponds to TRBD1 (5 bases). Trimming shortened V by 0 bases and J by 5 bases, and 10 bases separated the two germline ends. This CDR3 comprises 14 residues. Germline-derived CDR1 and CDR2 are MGHDK and SYGVNS. For the CDR3, the DNA is TGTGCCAGCAGTGAATATGGGGCAGGGACTGAAGCTTTCTTT. It specifies CASSEYGAGTEAFF.

The chain has TRBV19 and TRBJ1-2, with 9 bases lining up with TRBD1. CDR3 length: 17 residues. CDR1 is LNHDA and CDR2 is SQIVND in the germline V gene (reference sequence). V dropped 3 bases and J dropped 5; count of bases not matched to a gene: 13. The CDR3 DNA reads as TGTGCCAGTAGTATGCGGGCGTCGTTGGACAGGGGATATGGCTACACCTTC. Translated: CASSMRASLDRGYGYTF. The full variable domain, its missing parts supplied by reference TRBV19 and TRBJ1-2, is DGGITQSPKYLFRKEGQNVTLSCEQNLNHDAMYWYRQDPGQGLRLIYYSQIVNDFQKGDIAEGYSVSREKKESFPLTVTSAQKNPTAFYLCASSMRASLDRGYGYTFGSGTRLTVV.

CDR3 region: CASTDRMNTEAFF. The CDR3 coding sequence is TGTGCCAGTACGGACAGAATGAACACTGAAGCTTTCTTT. This chain joins TRBV19 and TRBJ1-1, with a possible D match to TRBD1 (6 bases). This CDR3 spans 13 amino acids. Germline-derived CDR1 and CDR2 are LNHDA and SQIVND (reference sequence). V lost 7 bases and J 0 bases, leaving 9 bases between the germline ends.

The chain couples TRBV11-2 to TRBJ1-6; the D gene is possibly TRBD1 (6 bases). CDR1 SGHAT and CDR2 FQNNGV come from the germline V gene. The CDR3 totals 14 residues. V gave up 4 bases and J gave up 8 bases, with 12 bases separating them. CDR3 sequence reads: CASSSTDSYSPLHF. In DNA form, the CDR3 reads TGTGCCAGCAGCTCCACGGACAGTTATTCACCCCTCCACTTT.

This chain joins TRBV27 and TRBJ1-6; possible D gene TRBD1, 5 bases. Trimming cost V 4 bases and J 6 bases, with 13 bases left between them. This CDR3 is built from 15 residues. Germline values: CDR1 MNHEY, CDR2 SMNVEV (reference sequence). As DNA, the CDR3 is TGTGCCAGCAGTTCCCAGGGTACCATTAATTCACCCCTCCACTTT. This sequence encodes CASSSQGTINSPLHF.

This chain uses TRBV4-1 with TRBJ1-5; 11 nucleotides line up with TRBD1. The J segment lost 0 bases and the V segment lost 0 bases, leaving 4 bases of the junction unmatched. This CDR3 region has 18 residues. CDR1 and CDR2 (germline): MGHRA, YSYEKL. The CDR3 protein is CASSQDPGTGGSNQPQHF. The CDR3 bases are TGCGCCAGCAGCCAAGATCCAGGGACAGGGGGTAGCAATCAGCCCCAGCATTTT.

The CDR3 sequence is CASSPTKGQGIRYGYTF. The CDR3 coding sequence is TGTGCCAGCTCCCCGACAAAAGGACAGGGGATTCGCTATGGCTACACCTTC. The gene calls are TRBV18 and TRBJ1-2, with 9 bases lining up with TRBD1. The CDR3 is made up of 17 amino acids. Germline-derived CDR1 and CDR2 are KGHSH and LQKENI. V shed 6 bases and J 4 bases; nucleotides not matched to a gene: 15.

The gene calls are TRBV11-3 and TRBJ1-2, with D maybe TRBD1 (6 bases). CDR1 and CDR2 (germline): SGHNT, YENEEA. With 5 bases removed from V and 0 bases from J, the gap between germline ends came to 7 bases. This CDR3 spans 13 amino acids. CDR3 sequence (DNA): TGTGCCAGCAGCGCAGGGGCTAACTATGGCTACACCTTC. It specifies CASSAGANYGYTF.